The source of this TCR beta chain is a study of early T cells in non-severe SARS-CoV-2 infection. TCRdb reanalysed the 5' RACE reads using MiXCR and keeps one entry per CDR3 protein. The sample lists over 70,000 distinct CDR3 sequences, around 14% occurring once. This clonotype was found many times. V gave up 1 base and J gave up 6 bases, with 16 bases separating them. The germline CDR1 and CDR2 sequences are DFQATT and SNEGSKA (reference sequence). CDR3 length equals 14 residues. The chain carries TRBV20-1 and TRBJ2-7; possibly TRBD1 or TRBD2 for D (5 bases each). Sequenced material: whole blood. The receptor was derived from an adult who was a healthcare worker with PCR-confirmed SARS-CoV-2 infection or an uninfected control (not recorded which). The CDR3 reads CSARGGTESGEQYF. The CDR3 DNA is TGCAGTGCTAGAGGAGGGACGGAAAGCGGCGAGCAGTACTTC.